This T cell receptor beta chain was found in a study of PD-L1 blockade in urothelial cancer. Measured with immunoSEQ multiplex PCR; TCRdb has only the in-frame clones, and not every one. The profile shows tens of thousands of clones, about four fifths of them singletons. The time point was: peripheral blood 6 weeks after treatment start. CDR3 size: 14 residues. V was trimmed by 0 bases and J by 1 base, leaving 4 bases between them. Germline V gene data show CDR1 as LNHNV and CDR2 as YYDKDF (reference sequence). The chain carries TRBV15 and TRBJ1-3; D gene unclear. This receptor was identified in a man aged 70 or older with urothelial cancer. The input for sequencing was PBMCs, taken around atezolizumab (anti-PD-L1) treatment. The CDR3 DNA reads TGTGCCACCAGCAGAGATCTGTCTGGAAACACCATATATTTT. Translated: CATSRDLSGNTIYF.